This passage covers 10 T cell receptor beta chains from one sample sequenced in a study of T cells after yellow fever vaccination. Each CDR3 protein gets one entry after TCRdb re-called the 5' RACE reads with MiXCR. The sample contains some 600,000 distinct CDR3 sequences, roughly a sixth of which appear only once. Specimen: PBMCs, collected 5 days after the first yellow fever vaccination. Receptors originate from a man between 18 and 29 years old who received the YFV17D yellow fever vaccine.

V usage is TRBV28 and J usage is TRBJ1-1, with unresolved D. Germline V gene lookup returns CDR1 MDHEN and CDR2 SYDVKM. This CDR3 comprises 13 residues. The V gene lost 3 bases and the J gene lost 3 bases, with 8 bases spanning the gap. The CDR3 is CASSFDLDTEAFF. In DNA, the CDR3 is TGTGCCAGCAGTTTTGACTTGGACACTGAAGCTTTCTTT.

In regard to this clonotype: A clone one base away is much larger, so this may be a read error. The V gene is TRBV12-3 or TRBV12-4, the J gene TRBJ1-2; D may be TRBD1 (6 bases). V was trimmed by 3 bases and J by 7 bases, leaving 12 bases between them. The CDR3 has 13 residues. The CDR3 sequence: CASSLLRGSGYTF. CDR3 sequence (DNA): TGTGCCAGCAGTTTGCTTAGGGGGAGTGGCTACACCTTC.

This clonotype appeared once. The V and J genes are TRBV30 and TRBJ2-7; 9 bases fit TRBD1. CDR3 length equals 12 residues. Germline values: CDR1 GTSNPN, CDR2 SVGIG (reference sequence). Trimming removed 3 bases from V and 7 bases from J; junction bases left unmatched: 4. CDR3 protein: CAWRGQGFEQYF. The CDR3 nucleotides are TGTGCCTGGAGAGGACAGGGGTTTGAGCAGTACTTC.

This clonotype has a handful of counts. The rearrangement uses TRBV12-3 or TRBV12-4 and TRBJ2-2; D gene uncertain. V lost 6 bases, J lost 4 bases, and 18 bases lay in between. The CDR3 runs to 16 residues. This chain's CDR3 is CASRPRTGRITGELFF. In DNA, the CDR3 is TGTGCCAGCAGGCCCCGAACGGGCCGTATCACCGGGGAGCTGTTTTTT.

This chain uses TRBV9 with TRBJ2-6; 7 nucleotides align to TRBD1. Germline CDR1 reads SGDLS; CDR2 reads YYNGEE. The CDR3 spans 18 residues. V was clipped by 0 bases and J by 2 bases; unmatched bases: 8. CDR3 in DNA: TGTGCCAGCAGCGTAGGCGCAGGGGGTATGGCTGGGGCCAACGTCCTGACTTTC. This codes for CASSVGAGGMAGANVLTF. Full variable domain (rest looked up from reference TRBV9 and TRBJ2-6): DSGVTQTPKHLITATGQRVTLRCSPRSGDLSVYWYQQSLDQGLQFLIQYYNGEERAKGNILERFSAQQFPDLHSELNLSSLELGDSALYFCASSVGAGGMAGANVLTFGAGSRLTVL.

This clonotype turned up a few times. The chain employs TRBV2 and TRBJ1-2; TRBD1 is a possible D gene (6 bases). CDR3 length equals 15 residues. Trimming removed 4 bases from V and 6 bases from J, with 18 bases in between. The germline V gene encodes CDR1 SNHLY and CDR2 FYNNEI. The chain's CDR3 is CASSAQGAGVDGYTF. CDR3 nucleotide sequence: TGTGCCAGCAGTGCACAGGGTGCAGGGGTTGATGGCTACACCTTC.

V gene TRBV5-8 combines with J gene TRBJ2-7; no firm D call. This CDR3 is 14 amino acids long. The germline V and J ends were trimmed by 4 bases and 3 bases, with 14 bases remaining between them. CDR1 SGHTS and CDR2 YDEGEE come from the germline V gene. The CDR3, as DNA: TGTGCCAGCAGCCTCTACGGACCGGGCTACGAGCAGTACTTC. It yields the protein CASSLYGPGYEQYF.

This chain connects TRBV2 to TRBJ1-4, with D hard to call. This CDR3 is 14 amino acids long. The V gene lost 6 bases and the J gene lost 0 bases, with 8 bases spanning the gap. Germline V lookup: CDR1 SNHLY, CDR2 FYNNEI. As DNA, the CDR3 is TGTGCCAGCAGCCCTTATGCAACTAATGAAAAACTGTTTTTT. It yields the protein CASSPYATNEKLFF.

The chain recombines TRBV7-9 with TRBJ2-5; D uncertain. This CDR3 contains 12 residues. CDR1 is SEHNR, CDR2 FQNEAQ, per germline (reference sequence). The germline V and J ends were trimmed by 5 bases and 3 bases, with 7 bases remaining between them. The CDR3 bases are TGTGCCAGCAGCCCCGTAGAAGAGACCCAGTACTTC. Its translation is CASSPVEETQYF.

CDR3 DNA: TGCGCCAGCACCACCATCCCACCCAATGAGCAGTTCTTC. Translating gives CASTTIPPNEQFF. The rearrangement links TRBV4-1 to TRBJ2-1; D remains ambiguous. The CDR3 is 13 residues long. Trimming removed 7 bases from V and 6 bases from J, with 13 bases in between. The germline gives CDR1 MGHRA, CDR2 YSYEKL.